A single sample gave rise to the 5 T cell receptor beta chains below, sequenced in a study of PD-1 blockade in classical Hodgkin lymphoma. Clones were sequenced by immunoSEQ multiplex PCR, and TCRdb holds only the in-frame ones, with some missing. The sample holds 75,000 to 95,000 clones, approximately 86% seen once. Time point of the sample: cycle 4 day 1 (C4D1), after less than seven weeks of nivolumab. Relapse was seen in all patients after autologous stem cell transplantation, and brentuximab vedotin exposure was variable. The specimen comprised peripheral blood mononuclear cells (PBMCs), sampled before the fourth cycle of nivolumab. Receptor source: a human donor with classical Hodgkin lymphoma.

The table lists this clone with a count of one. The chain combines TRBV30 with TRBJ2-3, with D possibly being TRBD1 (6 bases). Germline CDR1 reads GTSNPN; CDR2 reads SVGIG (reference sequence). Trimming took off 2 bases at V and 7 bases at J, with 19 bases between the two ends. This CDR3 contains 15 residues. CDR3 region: CAWSSKTGPLNTQYF. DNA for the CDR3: TGTGCCTGGAGTTCGAAGACAGGACCTCTGAATACGCAGTATTTT. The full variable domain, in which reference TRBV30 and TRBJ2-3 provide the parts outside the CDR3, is SQTIHQWPATLVQPVGSPLSLECTVEGTSNPNLYWYRQAAGRGLQLLFYSVGIGQISSEVPQNLSASRPQDRQFILSSKKLLLSDSGFYLCAWSSKTGPLNTQYFGPGTRLTVL.

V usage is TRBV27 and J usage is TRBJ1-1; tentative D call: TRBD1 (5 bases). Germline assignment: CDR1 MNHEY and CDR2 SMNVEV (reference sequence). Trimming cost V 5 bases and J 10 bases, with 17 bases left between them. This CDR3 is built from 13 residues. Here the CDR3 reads CASSPRRGVRAFF. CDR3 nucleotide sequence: TGTGCCAGCAGTCCACGCCGAGGGGTACGAGCTTTCTTT.

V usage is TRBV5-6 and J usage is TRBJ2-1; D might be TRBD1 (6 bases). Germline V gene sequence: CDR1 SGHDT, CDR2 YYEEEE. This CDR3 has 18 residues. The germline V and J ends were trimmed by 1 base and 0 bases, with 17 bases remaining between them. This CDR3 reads CASSLSPQGTNSYNEQFF. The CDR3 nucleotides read TGTGCCAGCAGCTTGTCGCCCCAGGGGACCAACTCCTACAATGAGCAGTTCTTC.

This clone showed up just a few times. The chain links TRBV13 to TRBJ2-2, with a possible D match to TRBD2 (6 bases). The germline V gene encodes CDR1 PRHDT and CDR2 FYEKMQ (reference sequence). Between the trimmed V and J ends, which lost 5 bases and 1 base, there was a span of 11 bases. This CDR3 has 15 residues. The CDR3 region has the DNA TGTGCCAGCAGCAGCACCGGGAGGAACACCGGGGAGCTGTTTTTT. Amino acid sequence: CASSSTGRNTGELFF. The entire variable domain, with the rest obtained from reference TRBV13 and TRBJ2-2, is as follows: AAGVIQSPRHLIKEKRETATLKCYPIPRHDTVYWYQQGPGQDPQFLISFYEKMQSDKGSIPDRFSAQQFSDYHSELNMSSLELGDSALYFCASSSTGRNTGELFFGEGSRLTVL.

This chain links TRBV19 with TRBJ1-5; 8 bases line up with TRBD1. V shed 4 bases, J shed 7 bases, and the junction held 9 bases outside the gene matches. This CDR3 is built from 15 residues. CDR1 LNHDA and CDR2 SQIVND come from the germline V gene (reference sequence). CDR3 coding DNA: TGTGCCAGTAGTACTGGACAGGGAAGTATGCAGCCCCAGCATTTT. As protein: CASSTGQGSMQPQHF.